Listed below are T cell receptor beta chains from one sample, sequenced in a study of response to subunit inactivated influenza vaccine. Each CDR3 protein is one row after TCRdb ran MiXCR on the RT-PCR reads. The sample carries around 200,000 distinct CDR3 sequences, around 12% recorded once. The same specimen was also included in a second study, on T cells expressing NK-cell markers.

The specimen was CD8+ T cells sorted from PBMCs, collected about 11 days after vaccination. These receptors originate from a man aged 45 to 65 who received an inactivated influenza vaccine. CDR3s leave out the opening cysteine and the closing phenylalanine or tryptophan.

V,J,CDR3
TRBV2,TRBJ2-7,ASRTLGGGPHEQY
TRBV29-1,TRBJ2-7,SVEGGGSHEQY
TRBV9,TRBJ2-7,ASSPRWGPSYEQY
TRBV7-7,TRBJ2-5,ATSPGQGWGETQY
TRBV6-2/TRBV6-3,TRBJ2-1,ASRRLAYNEQF
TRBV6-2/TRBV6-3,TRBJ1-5,ASSWDPSNQPQH
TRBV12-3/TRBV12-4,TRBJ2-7,ASSTSAGGYEQY
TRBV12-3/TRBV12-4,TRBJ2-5,ASSSRAWETQY
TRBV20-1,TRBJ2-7,SARGDPGSAYEQY
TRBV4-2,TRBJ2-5,ASSQDGRQPQETQY
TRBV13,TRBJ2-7,ASSLGLAGDGAYEQY
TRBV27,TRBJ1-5,ASSLTGIFQPQH
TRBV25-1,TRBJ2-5,ASSEGGMETQY
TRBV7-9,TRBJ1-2,ASSYGQHYGYT
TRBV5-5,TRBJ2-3,ASSLDGSTDTQY
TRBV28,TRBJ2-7,ASSSPRRGGEQY
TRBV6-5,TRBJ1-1,ASSYSLRGGDGTEAF
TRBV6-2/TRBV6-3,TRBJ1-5,ASSGIGPFNQPQH
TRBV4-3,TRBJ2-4,ASSQDGVAKNIQY
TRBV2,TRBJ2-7,ASRTGQGHEQY
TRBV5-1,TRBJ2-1,ASSRTSGANEQF
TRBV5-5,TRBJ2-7,ASSFASGGTSYEQY